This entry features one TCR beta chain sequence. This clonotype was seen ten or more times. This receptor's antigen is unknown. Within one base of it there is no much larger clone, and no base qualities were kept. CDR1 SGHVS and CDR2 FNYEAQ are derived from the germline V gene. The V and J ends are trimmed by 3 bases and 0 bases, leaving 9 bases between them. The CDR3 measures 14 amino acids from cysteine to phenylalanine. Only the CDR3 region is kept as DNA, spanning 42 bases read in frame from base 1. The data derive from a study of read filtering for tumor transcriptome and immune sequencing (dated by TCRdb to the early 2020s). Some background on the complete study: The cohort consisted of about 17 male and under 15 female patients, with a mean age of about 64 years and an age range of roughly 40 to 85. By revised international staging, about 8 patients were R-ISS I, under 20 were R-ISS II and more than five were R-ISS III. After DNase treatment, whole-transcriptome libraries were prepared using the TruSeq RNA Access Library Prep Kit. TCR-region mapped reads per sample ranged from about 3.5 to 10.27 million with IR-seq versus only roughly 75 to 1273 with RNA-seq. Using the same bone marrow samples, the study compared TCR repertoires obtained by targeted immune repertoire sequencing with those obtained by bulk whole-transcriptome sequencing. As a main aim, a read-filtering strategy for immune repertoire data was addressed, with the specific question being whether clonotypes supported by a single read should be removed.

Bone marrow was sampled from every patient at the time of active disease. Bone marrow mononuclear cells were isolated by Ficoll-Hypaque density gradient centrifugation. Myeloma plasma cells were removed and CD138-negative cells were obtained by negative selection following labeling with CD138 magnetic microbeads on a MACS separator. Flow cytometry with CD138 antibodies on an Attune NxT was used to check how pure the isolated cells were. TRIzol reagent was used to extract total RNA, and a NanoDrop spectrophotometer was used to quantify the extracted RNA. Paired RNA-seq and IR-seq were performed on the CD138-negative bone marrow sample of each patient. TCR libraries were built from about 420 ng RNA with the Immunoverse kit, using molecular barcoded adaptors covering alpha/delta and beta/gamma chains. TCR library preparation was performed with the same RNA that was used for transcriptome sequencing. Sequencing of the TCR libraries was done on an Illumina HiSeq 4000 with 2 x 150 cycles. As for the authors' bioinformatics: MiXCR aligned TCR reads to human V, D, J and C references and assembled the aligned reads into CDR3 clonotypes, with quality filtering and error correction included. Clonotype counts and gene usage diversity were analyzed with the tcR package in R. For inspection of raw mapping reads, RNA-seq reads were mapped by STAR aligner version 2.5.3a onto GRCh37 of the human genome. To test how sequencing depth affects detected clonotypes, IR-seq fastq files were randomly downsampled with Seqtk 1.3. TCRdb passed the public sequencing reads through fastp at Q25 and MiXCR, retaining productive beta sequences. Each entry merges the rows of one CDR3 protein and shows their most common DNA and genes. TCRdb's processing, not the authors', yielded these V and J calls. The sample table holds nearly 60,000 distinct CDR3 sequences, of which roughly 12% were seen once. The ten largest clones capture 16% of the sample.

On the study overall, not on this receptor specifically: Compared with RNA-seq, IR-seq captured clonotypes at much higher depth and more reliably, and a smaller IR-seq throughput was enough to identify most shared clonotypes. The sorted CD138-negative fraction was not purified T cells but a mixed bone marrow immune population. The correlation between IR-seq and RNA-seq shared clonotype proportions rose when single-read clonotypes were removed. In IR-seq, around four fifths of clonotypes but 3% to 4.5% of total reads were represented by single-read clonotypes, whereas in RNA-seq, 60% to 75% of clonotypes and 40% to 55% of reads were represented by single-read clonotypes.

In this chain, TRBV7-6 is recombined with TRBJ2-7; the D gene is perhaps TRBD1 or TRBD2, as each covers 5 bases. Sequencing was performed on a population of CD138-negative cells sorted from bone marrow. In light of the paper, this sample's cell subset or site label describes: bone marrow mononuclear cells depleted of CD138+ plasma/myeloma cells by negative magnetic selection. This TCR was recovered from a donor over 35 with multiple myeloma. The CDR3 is CASSFGTASYEQYF. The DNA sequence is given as TGTGCCAGCAGCTTCGGGACGGCCTCCTACGAGCAGTACTTC.